This T cell receptor beta chain was sequenced for a study of radiation and T cells in renal cell carcinoma. TCRdb's table, derived via immunoSEQ multiplex PCR, lists solely in-frame clones and lacks some. The sample holds approximately 150,000 clones; roughly 90% are singletons and the top ten take around 4.1%. Time point denoted: baseline pretreatment blood. Treatment here: 15 Gy SBRT to primary tumor, nephrectomy 4 weeks later. Serial blood draws occurred at baseline and 2 and 4 weeks post-SBRT. V gave up 0 bases and J gave up 6 bases, with 9 bases separating them. Germline V gene lookup returns CDR1 GTSNPN and CDR2 SVGIG (reference sequence). This CDR3 has 14 amino acids.

The chain carries TRBV30 and TRBJ1-6, with a possible D match to TRBD1 (6 bases). This receptor was identified in a woman aged 70-85 years with renal cell carcinoma. The sample consisted of blood, taken from a patient whose treatment included radiotherapy and nephrectomy. CDR3 sequence (DNA): TGTGCCTGGAGTGTACAGGGAGGTAATTCACCCCTCCACTTT. It specifies CAWSVQGGNSPLHF.